Shown below are 14 T cell receptor beta chains from a single sample sequenced in a study of blood T cells in healthy people across ages (dated by TCRdb to 2013 to 2016). Libraries came from 5' RACE. Sequencing used an Illumina HiSeq 2500. A second about 7 to 11 cycle PCR used a sample-barcoded 5' primer and a J-beta primer mix. TCRdb redid the processing of the public reads, applying fastp at Q25 and MiXCR, and retained in-frame beta chains. Each CDR3 protein appears once, grouped with its most common genes and DNA. This sample is represented by approximately 730,000 distinct CDR3 sequences; about 48% of them were singletons. Roughly two fifths of the sample lies in the top ten. The source material was blood. The receptors come from a man aged 80 or over in good health.

This clonotype was seen more than once but under ten times. The chain recombines TRBV27 with TRBJ2-4, with a tentative D call TRBD1 (6 bases). The J call may not be correct, given that the DNA end is closer to TRBJ2-7. This CDR3 is 16 amino acids long. In germline, CDR1 is MNHEY, CDR2 SMNVEV (reference sequence). CDR3 protein: CASSPLQGIGRYEQYF. Here the CDR3 DNA reads TGTGCCAGCAGTCCTCTACAGGGTATTGGCCGTTACGAGCAGTACTTC.

The chain employs TRBV20-1 and TRBJ1-2; possible D gene TRBD1, 5 bases. Germline V gene data show CDR1 as DFQATT and CDR2 as SNEGSKA (reference sequence). Trimming cost V 3 bases and J 2 bases, with 13 bases left between them. This CDR3 is 14 amino acids long. The CDR3 loop is CSASRSAGNYGYTF. CDR3 DNA sequence: TGCAGTGCTAGTCGATCCGCAGGGAACTATGGCTACACCTTC.

This clonotype was seen only a few times. The chain couples TRBV29-1 to TRBJ2-4; 7 bases match TRBD2. V lost 6 bases and J lost 13; bases outside the gene matches: 12. The CDR3 covers 12 residues. CDR1 and CDR2 (germline): SQVTM, ANQGSEA. The CDR3 region has the DNA TGCAGCGTCCGTGGGCCCCGGGGGGAGCAGTACTTC. Encoded protein: CSVRGPRGEQYF.

Comments on this clonotype: Germline and junction disagree at one end, which may indicate a read error. The chain joins TRBV6-2 or TRBV6-3 to TRBJ2-1; D is undetermined. This CDR3 spans 11 amino acids. The germline CDR1 and CDR2 sequences are MNHEY and SVGEGT. The CDR3 nucleotides read TGTGCCAGCGGTTATCTTGATGAGCAGTTCTTC. Its translation is CASGYLDEQFF.

This chain joins TRBV7-3 and TRBJ2-1; 7 nucleotides align to TRBD1. The CDR3 runs to 13 residues. CDR1 and CDR2 (germline): SGHTA, FQGTGA. The J segment lost 11 bases and the V segment lost 5 bases, leaving 9 bases of the junction unmatched. CDR3 sequence: CASSPTGANKQFF. CDR3 nucleotide sequence: TGTGCCAGCAGCCCTACAGGGGCGAATAAGCAGTTCTTC.

This clonotype was counted a few times. The chain links TRBV5-1 to TRBJ1-1, with unresolved D. The ends were cut back, 0 bases at V and 6 bases at J, with 9 bases in the middle. Germline CDR1 and CDR2: SGHRS and YFSETQ. CDR3 length: 13 residues. In DNA, the CDR3 is TGCGCCAGCAGCTTGGGGGGAAGAGCTGAAGCTTTCTTT. Amino acids: CASSLGGRAEAFF. Drawing the rest from reference TRBV5-1 and TRBJ1-1, the complete variable domain is KAGVTQTPRYLIKTRGQQVTLSCSPISGHRSVSWYQQTPGQGLQFLFEYFSETQRNKGNFPGRFSGRQFSNSRSEMNVSTLELGDSALYLCASSLGGRAEAFFGQGTRLTVV.

This clonotype has only a few counts. The CDR3 DNA follows: TGTGCCATCAGTGAGTCGACGGGGGGAGGGGTGAATGAGCAGTTCTTC. Translation: CAISESTGGGVNEQFF. The V and J genes are TRBV10-3 and TRBJ2-1; 7 bases fit TRBD2. The trim removed 0 bases at V and 7 bases at J, leaving 9 bases unmatched. CDR3 length: 16 amino acids. From germline, CDR1 is ENHRY and CDR2 SYGVKD.

The table lists this clonotype with a few counts. The rearrangement joins TRBV7-2 to TRBJ2-3, with 12 bases aligning to TRBD2. Germline V gene lookup returns CDR1 SGHTA and CDR2 FQGNSA. The V segment lost 4 bases and the J segment 5 bases; nucleotides outside the gene matches: 4. This CDR3 region has 15 residues. The CDR3 region has the DNA TGTGCCAGCAGCTCACTAGCGGGAGGCGGAGATACGCAGTATTTT. It yields the protein CASSSLAGGGDTQYF.

This clonotype was seen a single time. The rearrangement links TRBV27 to TRBJ2-7; 9 bases are a match to TRBD1. Germline values: CDR1 MNHEY, CDR2 SMNVEV (reference sequence). The CDR3 runs 16 residues. J lost 7 bases, V lost 3 bases, and 13 bases had no gene match. The CDR3 loop reads CASSFGTGRGLDEQYF. In nucleotides, the CDR3 is TGTGCCAGCAGTTTTGGGACAGGGAGAGGTTTGGATGAGCAGTACTTC.

The chain joins TRBV2 to TRBJ1-2; D possibly corresponds to TRBD1 (5 bases). The V gene's germline CDR1 is SNHLY and CDR2 FYNNEI. Between the trimmed V and J ends, which lost 3 bases and 12 bases, there was a span of 14 bases. The CDR3 runs to 12 residues. The CDR3 DNA is TGTGCCAGCAGTGAGTCCGGGCCGGGGGACACCTTC. As protein: CASSESGPGDTF.

The CDR3: CSARTRDRGLNEQFF. The DNA of the CDR3 is TGCAGTGCGCGGACCCGGGACAGGGGGCTCAATGAGCAGTTCTTC. This chain uses TRBV20-1 with TRBJ2-1, with 12 bases identical to TRBD1. V shed 6 bases, J shed 6 bases, and the junction held 9 bases outside the gene matches. Germline loops: CDR1 DFQATT, CDR2 SNEGSKA (reference sequence). The CDR3 totals 15 residues.

In this sample, this clonotype turned up a few times. The chain combines TRBV5-1 with TRBJ2-7; TRBD1 aligns across 10 bases. Unmatched junction bases numbered 3, after V lost 4 bases and J lost 2 bases. The length of the CDR3 is 14 residues. Per the germline V gene, CDR1 is SGHRS and CDR2 is YFSETQ. This CDR3 is CASSGTGAAYEQYF. DNA of the CDR3: TGCGCCAGCAGCGGGACAGGGGCCGCCTACGAGCAGTACTTC. Combining the CDR3 with reference TRBV5-1 and TRBJ2-7 gives the whole variable domain KAGVTQTPRYLIKTRGQQVTLSCSPISGHRSVSWYQQTPGQGLQFLFEYFSETQRNKGNFPGRFSGRQFSNSRSEMNVSTLELGDSALYLCASSGTGAAYEQYFGPGTRLTVT.

The chain is built from TRBV6-2 or TRBV6-3 and TRBJ2-5, with D possibly matching TRBD1 (6 bases). The DNA end favors TRBJ2-7, so the J call may be wrong. This CDR3 comprises 14 residues. Germline loops: CDR1 MNHEY, CDR2 SVGEGT. This CDR3 reads CATVPSGTRYEQYF. Here the CDR3 DNA reads TGTGCCACCGTACCTTCCGGGACACGATACGAGCAGTACTTC.

The rearrangement uses TRBV27 and TRBJ2-1; maybe TRBD2 (5 bases). CDR1 and CDR2 (germline): MNHEY, SMNVEV (reference sequence). The CDR3 has 15 residues. Trimming removed 6 bases from V and 2 bases from J, with 14 bases in between. The chain's CDR3 is CASSRGVGAYNEQFF. The CDR3 DNA sequence: TGTGCCAGCAGCCGTGGTGTCGGGGCCTACAATGAGCAGTTCTTC.